This T cell receptor beta chain was sequenced in a study of T cell repertoires in cytomegalovirus infection (dated by TCRdb to the late 2010s). Turning to the overall study: The HLA type of each donor mattered for the analysis, because public TCR beta signatures pointed to carriage of CMV infection along with the matching HLA type.

The paper as a whole reports these results and caveats: In both this cohort and an independent roughly 330-donor cohort, the cumulative frequency of public TCR beta family members distinguished carriers of CMV infection plus the relevant HLA type. The ex vivo response was dominated by HLA-C-restricted CMV-specific TCR beta clonotypes, which also provided the single most frequent clonotype in two of eight donors.

Taken from the germline V gene (reference sequence), the CDR1 and CDR2 loops are SGHNT and YYREEE. The CDR3 goes from the cysteine to the phenylalanine over 16 residues. The read is trimmed to its CDR3 DNA, 48 bases read in frame from base 1. V and J are truncated by 0 bases and 4 bases respectively, leaving an intervening sequence of 14 bases. This clonotype has at least ten counts. No cognate antigen has been identified for it. Base qualities are not provided; no much larger clone lies one nucleotide away. Sequencing instrument: Illumina HiSeq 1500. In TCRdb, the public reads were trimmed at Q25 with fastp and aligned with MiXCR, with productive beta chains retained. Rows with a matching CDR3 protein are joined into one entry that keeps the most common DNA and genes. The sample table shows about 530,000 distinct CDR3 sequences, and approximately 25% are seen once. In total, the top ten clones hold approximately 13% of the sample.

This chain joins TRBV5-4 to TRBJ1-3, with the D gene not confidently named. The source material was PBMCs. This clonotype was sampled from a human donor in good health (CMV status not recorded). Some clones in this sample may be carry-over from other donors' samples. The nucleotide sequence is given as TGTGCCAGCAGCTTGGACGGCCTCGGACCCGGAAACACCATATATTTT. It translates as CASSLDGLGPGNTIYF. Beyond the CDR3, the reference TRBV5-4 and TRBJ1-3 genes provide the residues; the full variable domain reads: ETGVTQSPTHLIKTRGQQVTLRCSSQSGHNTVSWYQQALGQGPQFIFQYYREEENGRGNFPPRFSGLQFPNYSSELNVNALELDDSALYLCASSLDGLGPGNTIYFGEGSWLTVV.